The present entry profiles one T cell receptor (beta chain) with its context. Trimming stripped 0 bases from V and 5 bases from J, with 14 bases between. CDR3 size: 15 residues. CDR1 and CDR2 from the germline V gene are SGHRS and YFSETQ. Recruits, aged roughly 18 to 95 years, lived in 24 US areas. The data derive from a study of blood T cell repertoires in COVID-19. Study in general: The origin of the acute and convalescent COVID-19 samples was the United States, Italy and Spain. From T cells, B-cell-depleted T cells, or PBMCs came the material, which was cDNA or gDNA.

Methods used by the authors: Estimated nucleated cell counts came from reference gene primer amplification. TCRdb keeps only in-frame clones here, not all; method: immunoSEQ multiplex PCR. That table is the source of V, J and clone size, and D and trimming were worked out from the DNA. The sample lists under 250,000 clones; around 91% were seen once. The chain combines TRBV5-1 with TRBJ2-5, with D perhaps TRBD1 (6 bases). This receptor was identified in a young woman in a cohort exposed to, infected with or recovered from COVID-19 (not recorded which). The sample taken for sequencing was PBMCs or T cells enriched from blood (not recorded which). CDR3 in amino acids: CASSLGAGAGETQYF. In nucleotides, the CDR3 is TGCGCCAGCAGCTTGGGGGCAGGGGCCGGGGAGACCCAGTACTTC.